A selection of T cell receptor beta chains follows, all from one sample in a study of sequential checkpoint blockade in melanoma. Clones were sequenced by immunoSEQ multiplex PCR, and TCRdb holds only the in-frame ones, with some missing. Here the sample spans 2,000 to 3,000 clones, around 20% being singletons. The sequencing used tumor tissue (inferred from file names), collected from a patient given nivolumab and ipilimumab in sequence. The receptors derive from a human donor with melanoma. Both conserved end residues are part of each CDR3. The D gene is left open where the match is weak. A clone size is listed for some rows: how often the clone was seen (once, few, many), or a class if it is expanded.

v_call	j_call	clone_size	d_call	cdr3_nt	cdr3_aa
TRBV10-3	TRBJ1-1	-	-	TGTGCCATCAGTGAAGGGGCTACTGAAGCTTTCTTT	CAISEGATEAFF
TRBV29-1	TRBJ2-7	-	TRBD2	TGCAGCGTCGGCGGGGGGTGGCACGAGCAGTACTTC	CSVGGGWHEQYF
TRBV19	TRBJ1-5	-	TRBD1	TGTGCCAGTAGTATCAAGGGGGCGCGAGGGGGACAGCCCCAGCATTTT	CASSIKGARGGQPQHF
TRBV19	TRBJ1-4	-	-	TGTGCCAGTAGTATACTAGCCTCAGGGTGGCAAATTCGAAAACTGTTTTTT	CASSILASGWQIRKLFF
TRBV18	TRBJ1-1	few	-	TGTGCCAGCTCACCAGTCTCCCGAAACACTGAAGCTTTCTTT	CASSPVSRNTEAFF
TRBV6-8	TRBJ1-6	few	-	TGTGCCAGCAGTTTTTCGGCACAGGGATATAATTCACCCCTCCACTTT	CASSFSAQGYNSPLHF
TRBV29-1	TRBJ2-5	few	TRBD1	TGCAGCGTTGAGGGGGACAGGGGGCAAGAGACCCAGTACTTC	CSVEGDRGQETQYF
TRBV19	TRBJ1-1	few	TRBD1	TGTGCCAGTAGTAGGACAGGGGTAGGATCCCCTGAAGCTTTCTTT	CASSRTGVGSPEAFF
TRBV6-8	TRBJ2-7	-	TRBD1	TGTGCCAGCAGCCCTGCTGGGACAGAGTCCTACGAGCAGTACTTC	CASSPAGTESYEQYF
TRBV7-1	TRBJ1-3	few	-	TGTGCCAGCAGCTTAACTCCCGGAAACACCATATATTTT	CASSLTPGNTIYF
TRBV28	TRBJ1-5	medium-sized	-	TGTGCCAGCAGAAACCGAGACAGAAGCAATCAGCCCCAGCATTTT	CASRNRDRSNQPQHF
TRBV30	TRBJ1-2	few	-	TGTGCCTGGAGTGTTCGGGGGGCAAGTTGGCGTGGCTACACCTTC	CAWSVRGASWRGYTF
TRBV5-1	TRBJ2-1	-	TRBD1	TGCGCCAGCAGCTCTGGGACAGGATTTTCTGCCTCCTACAATGAGCAGTTCTTC	CASSSGTGFSASYNEQFF
TRBV28	TRBJ1-3	-	-	TGTGCCAGCAGTTTAGGACGGCCTGGAAACACCATATATTTT	CASSLGRPGNTIYF
TRBV4-1	TRBJ2-1	medium-sized	TRBD2	TGCGCCAGCAGCCACCCCACCGCCGGACTAGCGGGGCTTGGAAGCTCCTACAATGAGCAGTTCTTC	CASSHPTAGLAGLGSSYNEQFF
TRBV6-8	TRBJ2-2	many	-	TGTGCCAGCAGTTTATGGAGCGCGGGGGAGCTGTTTTTT	CASSLWSAGELFF
TRBV14	TRBJ2-7	medium-sized	TRBD2	TGTGCCAGCAGCCTCCAGACTAGCGGGAGTTCTAGGGCTCGGTACGAGCAGTACTTC	CASSLQTSGSSRARYEQYF
TRBV6-8	TRBJ1-2	many	-	TGTGCCAGCAGAAGAAGTACTAACTATGGCTACACCTTC	CASRRSTNYGYTF
TRBV6-8	TRBJ1-3	-	-	TGTGCCAGCAGTTTAGGCATTCCTTTCTCTGGAAACACCATATATTTT	CASSLGIPFSGNTIYF
TRBV25-1	TRBJ2-5	-	-	TGTGCCAGCAGTGAAACGGGCCACGGCGGGGAGACCCAGTACTTC	CASSETGHGGETQYF
TRBV10-3	TRBJ2-1	-	-	TGTGCCATCAGTGAGTCGTCCCTGTCAGGACCCTACAATGAGCAGTTCTTC	CAISESSLSGPYNEQFF
TRBV6-1	TRBJ1-2	many	TRBD1	TGTGCCAGCAGTGAAGGCCCTCGGGACAGGCTGTCAGGCTACACCTTC	CASSEGPRDRLSGYTF
TRBV11-3	TRBJ2-2	-	TRBD1	TGTGCCAGCAGCGCCACAGGGGCGGCCGGGGAGCTGTTTTTT	CASSATGAAGELFF
TRBV11-3	TRBJ1-1	medium-sized	-	TGTGCCAGCAGCTTGGGTGTAAATCAGAACACTGAAGCTTTCTTT	CASSLGVNQNTEAFF
TRBV28	TRBJ2-1	-	-	TGTGCCAGCAGTTTATGGGGGGGAGATGAGCAGTTCTTC	CASSLWGGDEQFF
TRBV6-8	TRBJ1-2	-	-	TGTGCCAGCAGTTACGGCGGGGGCCGGGATGGCTACACCTTC	CASSYGGGRDGYTF
TRBV11-3	TRBJ1-1	medium-sized	-	TGTGCCAGCAGCCCCCGAAGGGGAGTGTCGAACACTGAAGCTTTCTTT	CASSPRRGVSNTEAFF
TRBV6-8	TRBJ1-6	few	-	TGTGCCAGCAGTATACGGGACGGGGGAACTCTCCACTTT	CASSIRDGGTLHF
TRBV18	TRBJ1-2	-	-	TGTGCCAGCGATGACAGACGGTCCGGCTACACCTTC	CASDDRRSGYTF